These 7 T cell receptor beta chains originate from one sample sequenced in a study of CD8+ T cells in alopecia areata. RNA was isolated and reverse transcribed to cDNA, the sequencing template. The repertoire was sequenced with immunoSEQ multiplex PCR; TCRdb's copy has only in-frame clones and lacks some. This sample has 150,000 to 200,000 clones, with 50% to 60% found just once. Sequenced sample: CD4+ T cells sorted from blood. The receptors come from a human donor in good health.

This clone was recorded at least ten times. The J gene is TRBJ2-3, the V gene TRBV7-7; 13 nucleotides line up with TRBD2. CDR3 length: 15 amino acids. The germline CDR1 and CDR2 sequences are SSHAT and FNYEAQ (reference sequence). Trimming at V came to 5 bases and at J to 6 bases, leaving 5 bases not matched to a gene. The CDR3 DNA reads TGTGCCAGCAGCCGACTAGCGGGAGGAGGGGATACGCAGTATTTT. Translating gives CASSRLAGGGDTQYF.

The V call is TRBV30, the J call TRBJ2-2, with D maybe TRBD2 (5 bases). CDR3 length equals 16 residues. The ends were cut back, 1 base at V and 3 bases at J, with 15 bases in the middle. Per germline, CDR1 GTSNPN and CDR2 SVGIG (reference sequence). In DNA, the CDR3 is TGTGCCTGGAGTGGTCGAGGGTACAACGACACCGGGGAGCTGTTTTTT. Translating it yields CAWSGRGYNDTGELFF.

This rearrangement joins TRBV29-1 to TRBJ2-7; 12 nucleotides line up with TRBD2. The V gene's germline CDR1 is SQVTM and CDR2 ANQGSEA. The CDR3 spans 14 residues. The J segment lost 2 bases and the V segment lost 7 bases, leaving 6 bases of the junction unmatched. The CDR3 nucleotides read TGCAGCGCCCGACTAGCGGGGGTAACCTACGAGCAGTACTTC. Protein sequence: CSARLAGVTYEQYF.

This clone was counted a few times. This chain joins TRBV30 and TRBJ1-3, with D unresolved. Germline CDR1 GTSNPN, CDR2 SVGIG (reference sequence). The CDR3 covers 10 residues. With 6 bases removed from V and 7 bases from J, the gap between germline ends came to 7 bases. CDR3 nucleotide sequence: TGTGCCTGCGACGCGAACACCATATATTTT. As protein: CACDANTIYF.

This clone has a single count. V gene TRBV29-1 combines with J gene TRBJ2-1; a possible D gene is TRBD1 (6 bases). This CDR3 is built from 14 residues. Trimming shortened V by 7 bases and J by 4 bases, and 17 bases separated the two germline ends. CDR1 is SQVTM and CDR2 is ANQGSEA in the germline V gene. As DNA, the CDR3 is TGCAGCGCAACTCACAGGGTTGGTTACAATGAGCAGTTCTTC. Protein: CSATHRVGYNEQFF.

The chain combines TRBV30 with TRBJ1-1; possibly TRBD1 for D (6 bases). V was cut by 5 bases and J by 7 bases, with 20 bases left in between. The CDR3 totals 14 residues. Looked up from germline, CDR1 is GTSNPN and CDR2 is SVGIG (reference sequence). The CDR3 sequence is CAWSRGGGAVEAFF. The CDR3 nucleotides read TGTGCCTGGTCCAGGGGAGGGGGAGCGGTTGAAGCTTTCTTT.

V and J are TRBV6-6 and TRBJ2-2, with D possibly being TRBD2 (5 bases). From germline, CDR1 is MNHNY and CDR2 SVGAGI (reference sequence). The CDR3 covers 13 residues. Trimming took off 6 bases at V and 5 bases at J, with 10 bases between the two ends. DNA for the CDR3: TGTGCCAGCAGGACCCGGAGGACCGGGGAGCTGTTTTTT. Residues: CASRTRRTGELFF.